This section outlines one T cell receptor beta chain sequence together with its context. TCRdb's table, derived via immunoSEQ multiplex PCR, lists solely in-frame clones and lacks some. The profile covers about 89,000 clones, with around 86% appearing a single time and around a fifth taken by the ten largest. This sample was taken from a study of control samples from healthy donors and cancer patients. The V end lost 1 base, the J end lost 7 bases, and 8 bases lay between the germline ends. The CDR3 extends over 13 amino acids. CDR1 SGDLS and CDR2 YYNGEE come from the germline V gene. This receptor was identified in a young man in good health. What was sequenced was blood. V and J are TRBV9 and TRBJ1-4; D not certain. In nucleotides, the CDR3 is TGTGCCAGCAGCGTATCAGCGGGTGAAAAACTGTTTTTT. Translation gives CASSVSAGEKLFF.